A selection of T cell receptor beta chains follows, all from one sample in a study of radiotherapy plus CTLA-4 blockade in lung cancer. Here immunoSEQ multiplex PCR was the method, and the copy in TCRdb shows in-frame clones only, minus some. This table has about 45,000 clones, roughly 76% appearing once. This material consisted of peripheral blood, taken from a patient treated with radiotherapy plus ipilimumab. All receptors come from a human donor with non-small cell lung cancer who had stable disease on radiotherapy plus ipilimumab. CDR3s include the opening cysteine and the closing phenylalanine or tryptophan. The order of the fields is clone size, D gene, J gene, V gene, CDR3 protein, CDR3 DNA. D genes are given only for firm matches. Expanded clones are given a class, and other clones once, few, many or no size at all.

.,TRBD1,TRBJ1-6,TRBV6-5,CASSWKGQGAGSPLHF,TGTGCCAGCAGTTGGAAAGGACAGGGGGCAGGTTCACCCCTCCACTTT
.,.,TRBJ1-1,TRBV6-6,CASRDWNTEAFF,TGTGCCAGCCGGGACTGGAACACTGAAGCTTTCTTT
.,.,TRBJ2-3,TRBV7-2,CASTLGGHFTDTQYF,TGTGCCAGCACTTTGGGGGGCCATTTCACAGATACGCAGTATTTT
.,TRBD2,TRBJ2-5,TRBV19,CASSIGGELGRGSQETQYF,TGTGCCAGTAGTATAGGAGGGGAATTAGGGCGGGGGTCCCAAGAGACCCAGTACTTC
.,.,TRBJ1-6,TRBV7-9,CASSITGIFYNSPLHF,TGTGCCAGCAGTATTACAGGGATCTTTTATAATTCACCCCTCCACTTT
.,.,TRBJ1-2,TRBV6-6,CASSYPYGKLRTGYTF,TGTGCCAGCAGTTACCCGTACGGGAAACTGCGAACGGGCTACACCTTC
.,.,TRBJ1-5,TRBV13,CASSLAQGGNQPQHF,TGTGCCAGCAGCTTAGCCCAGGGTGGCAATCAGCCCCAGCATTTT
.,TRBD1,TRBJ1-4,TRBV19,CASSAGTGLGATNEKLFF,TGTGCCAGTAGTGCCGGGACAGGCTTAGGTGCAACTAATGAAAAACTGTTTTTT
.,TRBD1,TRBJ2-2,TRBV27,CASRRQGDTGELFF,TGTGCCAGCAGAAGACAGGGCGACACCGGGGAGCTGTTTTTT
.,.,TRBJ2-5,TRBV7-2,CASSLGLGAGETQYF,TGTGCCAGCAGCTTAGGGCTGGGGGCCGGAGAGACCCAGTACTTC
.,.,TRBJ2-7,TRBV11-3,CASSRDSRDEQYF,TGTGCCAGCTCCCGGGACTCCCGGGACGAGCAGTACTTC
.,TRBD2,TRBJ2-1,TRBV9,CASSVGPSGYNEQFF,TGTGCCAGCAGCGTAGGACCTAGCGGGTACAATGAGCAGTTCTTC
few,.,TRBJ1-3,TRBV7-9,CASSLMGNSGNTIYF,TGTGCCAGCAGCTTAATGGGAAACTCTGGAAACACCATATATTTT
.,.,TRBJ2-7,TRBV5-4,CALGGRDSYEQYF,TGTGCCTTGGGAGGTAGGGACTCCTACGAGCAGTACTTC
.,TRBD1,TRBJ1-4,TRBV5-6,CASNIGGRGSTNEKLFF,TGTGCCAGCAACATAGGGGGCCGGGGGTCAACTAATGAAAAACTGTTTTTT
.,TRBD1,TRBJ1-1,TRBV18,CASSPEGDSGSFF,TGTGCCAGCTCACCAGAAGGGGACAGCGGGTCTTTCTTT
.,.,TRBJ2-7,TRBV6-5,CASSVEHSYEQYF,TGTGCCAGCAGTGTAGAACACTCCTACGAGCAGTACTTC
.,.,TRBJ2-6,TRBV5-1,CASSLISGANVLTF,TGCGCCAGCAGCTTGATCTCTGGGGCCAACGTCCTGACTTTC
.,TRBD2,TRBJ2-1,TRBV6-4,CASSPRGLANEQFF,TGTGCCAGCAGTCCGCGCGGACTAGCTAATGAGCAGTTCTTC
.,.,TRBJ1-2,TRBV2,CASSELKQGRRRYGYTF,TGTGCCAGCAGTGAGCTAAAACAGGGCCGGCGGAGGTATGGCTACACCTTC
.,.,TRBJ1-6,TRBV11-2,CASSFGYTNSPLHF,TGTGCCAGCAGCTTCGGGTATACTAATTCACCCCTCCACTTT
.,.,TRBJ1-3,TRBV7-2,CASSLMSSGNTIYF,TGTGCCAGCAGCTTAATGAGCTCTGGAAACACCATATATTTT
.,.,TRBJ1-5,TRBV10-3,CAIALGQFDQPQHF,TGTGCCATCGCACTTGGACAGTTCGACCAGCCCCAGCATTTT
.,TRBD1,TRBJ1-6,TRBV27,CASSYRGYNSPLHF,TGTGCCAGCAGCTACAGGGGATATAATTCACCCCTCCACTTT
.,.,TRBJ1-5,TRBV18,CASSEDGGYQPQHF,TGTGCCAGCTCAGAGGACGGAGGATATCAGCCCCAGCATTTT
few,.,TRBJ1-6,TRBV6-4,CASSEEVGQGGPLHF,TGTGCCAGCAGTGAAGAGGTCGGCCAGGGAGGCCCCCTCCACTTT
.,TRBD1,TRBJ1-2,TRBV6-5,CASNTGGTYGYTF,TGTGCCAGCAATACAGGGGGAACCTATGGCTACACCTTC
.,.,TRBJ2-1,TRBV5-1,CASSLWGSGSSYNEQFF,TGCGCCAGCAGCTTGTGGGGGTCGGGGAGCTCCTACAATGAGCAGTTCTTC
.,TRBD1,TRBJ1-6,TRBV2,CARGQGHSPLHF,TGTGCCAGGGGACAGGGACATTCACCCCTCCACTTT
.,TRBD2,TRBJ2-3,TRBV6-1,CASSVGRAGKYF,TGTGCCAGCAGTGTCGGCCGAGCGGGGAAGTATTTT
.,TRBD2,TRBJ2-3,TRBV14,CASSQGISGAGTDTQYF,TGTGCCAGCAGCCAAGGGATTAGCGGGGCGGGCACAGATACGCAGTATTTT
.,.,TRBJ1-1,TRBV5-4,CASIPSRNRPTEAFF,TGTGCCAGCATCCCTTCTCGAAATAGACCGACTGAAGCTTTCTTT
.,.,TRBJ1-1,TRBV27,CASSLSGQGWDTEAFF,TGTGCCAGCAGTTTATCGGGGCAGGGGTGGGACACTGAAGCTTTCTTT
.,TRBD1,TRBJ1-5,TRBV10-3,CAIRQGTASNQPQHF,TGTGCCATCAGGCAAGGGACAGCCTCTAATCAGCCCCAGCATTTT
.,.,TRBJ1-1,TRBV7-9,CASSLAGGITEAFF,TGTGCCAGCAGCTTAGCGGGGGGCATCACTGAAGCTTTCTTT
few,TRBD1,TRBJ1-2,TRBV19,CASRWTGGPYGYTF,TGTGCCAGTAGATGGACAGGGGGACCCTATGGCTACACCTTC
once,TRBD1,TRBJ1-4,TRBV7-9,CASSPATGYNEKLFF,TGTGCCAGCAGCCCCGCGACAGGGTATAATGAAAAACTGTTTTTT
few,.,TRBJ1-5,TRBV6-5,CASSYTGEGGQPQHF,TGTGCCAGCAGTTACACCGGGGAAGGGGGTCAGCCCCAGCATTTT